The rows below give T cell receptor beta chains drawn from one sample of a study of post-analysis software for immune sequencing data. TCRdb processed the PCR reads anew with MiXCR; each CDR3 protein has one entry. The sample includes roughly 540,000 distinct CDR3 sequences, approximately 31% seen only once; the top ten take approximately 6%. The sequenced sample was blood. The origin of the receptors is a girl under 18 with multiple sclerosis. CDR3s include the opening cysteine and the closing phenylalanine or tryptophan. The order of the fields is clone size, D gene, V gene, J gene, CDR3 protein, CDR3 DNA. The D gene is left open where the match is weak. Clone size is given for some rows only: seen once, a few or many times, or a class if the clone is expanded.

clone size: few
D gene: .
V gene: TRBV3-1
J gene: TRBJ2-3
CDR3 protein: CASSQDLSSAWGTQYF
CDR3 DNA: TGTGCCAGCAGCCAAGATTTGAGTAGCGCCTGGGGTACGCAGTATTTT

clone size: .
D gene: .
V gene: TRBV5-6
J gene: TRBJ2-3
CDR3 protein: CASSRSAGDTQYF
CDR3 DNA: TGTGCCAGCAGCCGATCTGCCGGAGATACGCAGTATTTT

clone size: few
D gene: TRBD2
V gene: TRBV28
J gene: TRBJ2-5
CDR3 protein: CASSLLGTSGAETQYF
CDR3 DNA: TGTGCCAGCAGTTTACTCGGGACTAGCGGGGCAGAGACCCAGTACTTC

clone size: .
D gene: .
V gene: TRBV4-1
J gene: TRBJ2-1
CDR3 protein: CASSPYRQDSEQFF
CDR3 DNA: TGCGCCAGCAGCCCCTATCGACAGGACAGTGAGCAGTTCTTC

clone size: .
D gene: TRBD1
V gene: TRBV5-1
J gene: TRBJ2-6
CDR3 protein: CASSLVGQASGANVLTF
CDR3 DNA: TGCGCCAGCAGCTTGGTGGGACAGGCGTCTGGGGCCAACGTCCTGACTTTC

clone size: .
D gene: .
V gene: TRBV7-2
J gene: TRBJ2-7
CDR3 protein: CASSLLTPAGGYHHNEQYF
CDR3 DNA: TGTGCCAGCAGCTTATTGACACCGGCAGGCGGGTATCATCACAATGAGCAGTACTTC

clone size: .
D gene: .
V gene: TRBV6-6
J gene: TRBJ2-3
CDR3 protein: CASSYRPTDAQYF
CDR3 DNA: TGTGCCAGCAGTTACCGCCCCACAGATGCGCAGTATTTT

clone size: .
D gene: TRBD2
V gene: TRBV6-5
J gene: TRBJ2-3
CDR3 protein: CATRQLRGVSDTQYF
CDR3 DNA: TGTGCCACCAGACAGTTGCGGGGGGTATCAGATACGCAGTATTTT

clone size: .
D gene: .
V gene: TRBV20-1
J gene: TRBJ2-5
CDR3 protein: CSASGGSETQYF
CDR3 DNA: TGCAGTGCTAGTGGGGGTTCAGAGACCCAGTACTTC

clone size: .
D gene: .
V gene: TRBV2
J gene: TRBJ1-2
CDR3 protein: CASSEGGRVYGYTF
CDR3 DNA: TGTGCCAGCAGTGAAGGGGGCAGGGTCTATGGCTACACCTTC

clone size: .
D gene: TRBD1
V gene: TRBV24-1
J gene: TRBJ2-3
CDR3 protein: CATSDLGQGDSTDAQYF
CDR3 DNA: TGTGCCACCAGTGACCTCGGACAGGGAGATAGCACAGATGCGCAGTATTTT

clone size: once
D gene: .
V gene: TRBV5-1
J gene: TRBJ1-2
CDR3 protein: CASSLGQNAYGYTF
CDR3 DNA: TGCGCCAGCAGCTTGGGACAGAACGCCTATGGCTACACCTTC

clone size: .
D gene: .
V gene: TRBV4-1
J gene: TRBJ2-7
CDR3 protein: CASSQDFPTDSSYEQYF
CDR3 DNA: TGCGCCAGCAGCCAAGATTTCCCCACCGATAGCTCCTACGAGCAGTACTTC

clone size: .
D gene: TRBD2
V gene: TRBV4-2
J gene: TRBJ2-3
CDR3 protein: CASSQDERGNTQYF
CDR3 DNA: TGTGCCAGCAGCCAAGACGAGCGGGGGAATACGCAGTATTTT

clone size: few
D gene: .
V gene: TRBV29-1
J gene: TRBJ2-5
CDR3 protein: CSVSELRGTQYF
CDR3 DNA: TGCAGCGTTAGTGAACTGCGGGGGACCCAGTACTTC

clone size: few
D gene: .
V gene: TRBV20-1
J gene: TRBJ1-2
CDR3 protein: CSARDFHGYTF
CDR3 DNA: TGCAGTGCTAGAGATTTTCATGGCTACACCTTC

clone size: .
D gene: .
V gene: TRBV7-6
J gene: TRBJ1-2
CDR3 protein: CASSSQGFGYTF
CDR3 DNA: TGTGCCAGCAGTTCGCAGGGTTTTGGCTACACCTTC

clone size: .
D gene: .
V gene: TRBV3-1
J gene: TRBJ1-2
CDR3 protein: CASSQGSGPGGGYTF
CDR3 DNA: TGTGCCAGCAGCCAAGGGAGTGGTCCCGGTGGTGGCTACACCTTC

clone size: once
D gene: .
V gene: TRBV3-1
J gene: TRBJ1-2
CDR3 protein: CASSQAESGYTF
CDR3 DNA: TGTGCCAGCAGCCAAGCCGAGTCTGGCTACACCTTC

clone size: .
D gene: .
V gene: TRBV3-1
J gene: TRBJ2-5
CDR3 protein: CASSQDIKGGGETQYF
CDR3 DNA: TGTGCCAGCAGCCAAGATATAAAGGGTGGAGGAGAGACCCAGTACTTC

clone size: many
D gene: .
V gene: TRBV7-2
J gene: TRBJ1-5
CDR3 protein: CASSLGLPAFNQPQHF
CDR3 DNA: TGTGCCAGCAGCTTAGGATTGCCCGCCTTCAATCAGCCCCAGCATTTT